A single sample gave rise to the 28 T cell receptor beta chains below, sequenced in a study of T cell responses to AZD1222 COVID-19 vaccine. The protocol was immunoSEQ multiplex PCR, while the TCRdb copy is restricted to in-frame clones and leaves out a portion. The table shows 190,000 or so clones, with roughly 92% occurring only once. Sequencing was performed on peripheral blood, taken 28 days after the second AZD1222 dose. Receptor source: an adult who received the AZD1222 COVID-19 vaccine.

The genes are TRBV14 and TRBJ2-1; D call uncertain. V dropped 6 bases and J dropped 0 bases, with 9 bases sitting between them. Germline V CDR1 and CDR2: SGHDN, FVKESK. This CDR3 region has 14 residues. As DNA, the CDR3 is TGTGCCAGCAGAGGGTTTAGCTCCTACAATGAGCAGTTCTTC. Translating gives CASRGFSSYNEQFF.

The DNA of the CDR3 is TGTGCCAGCAGTTACGGCGGGGGGGTACCCACCGGGGAGCTGTTTTTT. This codes for CASSYGGGVPTGELFF. The chain has TRBV6-5 and TRBJ2-2, with 9 bases fitting TRBD2. V shed 2 bases, J shed 4 bases, and the junction held 5 bases outside the gene matches. This CDR3 contains 16 residues. Per germline, CDR1 MNHEY and CDR2 SVGAGI.

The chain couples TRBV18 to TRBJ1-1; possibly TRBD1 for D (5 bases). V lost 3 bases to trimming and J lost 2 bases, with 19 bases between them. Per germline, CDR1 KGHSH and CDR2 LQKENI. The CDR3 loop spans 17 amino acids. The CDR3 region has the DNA TGTGCCAGCTCACCGTCACAAGGGGTCCGGGGAAACACTGAAGCTTTCTTT. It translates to CASSPSQGVRGNTEAFF. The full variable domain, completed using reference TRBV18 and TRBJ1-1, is NAGVMQNPRHLVRRRGQEARLRCSPMKGHSHVYWYRQLPEEGLKFMVYLQKENIIDESGMPKERFSAEFPKEGPSILRIQQVVRGDSAAYFCASSPSQGVRGNTEAFFGQGTRLTVV.

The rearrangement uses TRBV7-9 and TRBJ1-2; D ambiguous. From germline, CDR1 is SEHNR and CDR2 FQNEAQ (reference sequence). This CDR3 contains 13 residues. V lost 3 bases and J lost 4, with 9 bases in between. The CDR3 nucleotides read TGTGCCAGCAGCTTTCCGGGATTCTATGGCTACACCTTC. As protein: CASSFPGFYGYTF.

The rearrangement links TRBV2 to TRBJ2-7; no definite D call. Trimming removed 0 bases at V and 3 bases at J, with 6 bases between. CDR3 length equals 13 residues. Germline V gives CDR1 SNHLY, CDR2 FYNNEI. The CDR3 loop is CASSEAWVYEQYF. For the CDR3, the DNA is TGTGCCAGCAGTGAAGCCTGGGTCTACGAGCAGTACTTC.

The CDR3, as DNA: TGCGCCAGGCGTATAGGGAGGACCTATAATTCACCCCTCCACTTT. Its protein is CARRIGRTYNSPLHF. This chain links TRBV10-1 with TRBJ1-6; no reliable D call. V shed 9 bases and J shed 2 bases, with 14 bases lying between them. Looked up from germline, CDR1 is WNHNN and CDR2 is SYGVQD (reference sequence). The CDR3 runs 15 residues.

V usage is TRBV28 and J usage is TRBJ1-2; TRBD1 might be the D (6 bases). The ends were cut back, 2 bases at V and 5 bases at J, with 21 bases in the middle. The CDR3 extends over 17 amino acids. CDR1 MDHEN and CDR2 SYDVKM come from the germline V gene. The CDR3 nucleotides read TGTGCCAGCAGTTTAGGGACCACTTCCGGGACAACTTATGGCTACACCTTC. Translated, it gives CASSLGTTSGTTYGYTF.

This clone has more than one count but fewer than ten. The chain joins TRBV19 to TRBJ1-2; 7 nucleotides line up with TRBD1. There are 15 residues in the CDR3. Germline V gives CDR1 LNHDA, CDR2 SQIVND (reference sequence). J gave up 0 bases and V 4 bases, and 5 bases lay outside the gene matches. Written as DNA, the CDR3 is TGTGCCAGTAGTACCGCAGGGGGAACTAACTATGGCTACACCTTC. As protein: CASSTAGGTNYGYTF.

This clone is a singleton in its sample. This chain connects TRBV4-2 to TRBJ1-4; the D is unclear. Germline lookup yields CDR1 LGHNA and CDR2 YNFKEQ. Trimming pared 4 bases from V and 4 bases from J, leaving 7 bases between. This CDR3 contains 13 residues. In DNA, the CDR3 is TGTGCCAGCAGCCTGTCGGGTAATGAAAAACTGTTTTTT. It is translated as CASSLSGNEKLFF.

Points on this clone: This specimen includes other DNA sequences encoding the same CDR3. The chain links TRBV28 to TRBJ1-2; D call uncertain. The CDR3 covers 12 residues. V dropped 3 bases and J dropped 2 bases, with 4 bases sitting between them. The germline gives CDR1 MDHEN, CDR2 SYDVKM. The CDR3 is CASSLANYGYTF. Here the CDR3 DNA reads TGTGCCAGCAGTTTGGCGAACTATGGCTACACCTTC.

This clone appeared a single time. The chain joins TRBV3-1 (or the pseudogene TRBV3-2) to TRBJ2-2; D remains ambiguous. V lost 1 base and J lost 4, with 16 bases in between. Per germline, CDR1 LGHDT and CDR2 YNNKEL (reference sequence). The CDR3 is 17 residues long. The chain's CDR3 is CASSQGFPRDPTGELFF. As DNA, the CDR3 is TGTGCCAGCAGCCAAGGTTTCCCCAGAGACCCCACCGGGGAGCTGTTTTTT.

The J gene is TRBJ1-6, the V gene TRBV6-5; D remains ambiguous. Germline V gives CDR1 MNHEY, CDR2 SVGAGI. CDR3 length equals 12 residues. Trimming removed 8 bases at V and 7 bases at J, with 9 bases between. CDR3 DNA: TGTGCCAGCTTGGGCCAAAATTCACCCCTCCACTTT. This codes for CASLGQNSPLHF.

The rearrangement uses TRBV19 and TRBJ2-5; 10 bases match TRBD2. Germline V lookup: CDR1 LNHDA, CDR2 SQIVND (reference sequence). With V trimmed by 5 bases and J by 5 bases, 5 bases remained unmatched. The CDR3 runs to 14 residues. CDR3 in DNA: TGTGCCAGTAGTGTGACTAGCGGGCGGGAGACCCAGTACTTC. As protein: CASSVTSGRETQYF.

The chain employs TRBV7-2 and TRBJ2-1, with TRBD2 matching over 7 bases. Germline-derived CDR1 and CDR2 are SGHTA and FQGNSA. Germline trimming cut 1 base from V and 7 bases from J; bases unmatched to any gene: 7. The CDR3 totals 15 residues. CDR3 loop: CASSLEGLAENEQFF. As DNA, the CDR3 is TGTGCCAGCAGCTTAGAGGGGCTAGCGGAAAATGAGCAGTTCTTC.

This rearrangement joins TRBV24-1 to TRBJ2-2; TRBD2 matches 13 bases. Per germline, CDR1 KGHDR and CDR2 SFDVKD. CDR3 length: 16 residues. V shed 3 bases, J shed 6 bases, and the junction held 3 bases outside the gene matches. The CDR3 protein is CATSDKLAGGPGELFF. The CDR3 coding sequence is TGTGCCACCAGTGATAAACTAGCGGGAGGGCCCGGGGAGCTGTTTTTT.

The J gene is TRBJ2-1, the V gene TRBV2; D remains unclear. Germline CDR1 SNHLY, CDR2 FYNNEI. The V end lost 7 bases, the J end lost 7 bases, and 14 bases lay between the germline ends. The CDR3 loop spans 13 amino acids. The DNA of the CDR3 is TGTGCCAGCATGCTCCATCAAGGGAATGAGCAGTTCTTC. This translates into CASMLHQGNEQFF.

This CDR3 is CASSATSGVVGPYNEQFF. The DNA for the CDR3 is TGTGCCAGCAGTGCGACTAGTGGCGTGGTCGGGCCCTACAATGAGCAGTTCTTC. The chain couples TRBV28 to TRBJ2-1, with D maybe TRBD2 (6 bases). Looked up from germline, CDR1 is MDHEN and CDR2 is SYDVKM. The CDR3 sequence is 18 residues long. Trimming took off 5 bases at V and 2 bases at J, with 22 bases between the two ends.

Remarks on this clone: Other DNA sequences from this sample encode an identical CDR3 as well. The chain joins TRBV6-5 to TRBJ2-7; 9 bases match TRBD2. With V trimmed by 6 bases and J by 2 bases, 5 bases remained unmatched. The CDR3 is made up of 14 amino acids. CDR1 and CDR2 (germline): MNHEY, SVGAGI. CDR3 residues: CASSLSGSPYEQYF. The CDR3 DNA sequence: TGTGCCAGCAGCCTTAGCGGGAGCCCCTACGAGCAGTACTTC.

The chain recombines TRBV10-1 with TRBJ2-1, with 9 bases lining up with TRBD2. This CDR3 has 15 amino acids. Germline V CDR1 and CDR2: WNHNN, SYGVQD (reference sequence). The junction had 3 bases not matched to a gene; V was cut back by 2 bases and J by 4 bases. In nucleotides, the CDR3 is TGCGCCAGCAGTGAGCTAGCGGGACCGTACAATGAGCAGTTCTTC. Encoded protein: CASSELAGPYNEQFF.

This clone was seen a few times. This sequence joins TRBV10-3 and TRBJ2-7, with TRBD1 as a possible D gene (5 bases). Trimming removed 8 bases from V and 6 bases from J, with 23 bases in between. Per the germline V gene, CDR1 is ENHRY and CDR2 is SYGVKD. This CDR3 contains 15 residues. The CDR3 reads CAIEPGGWDQGEQYF. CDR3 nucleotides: TGTGCCATCGAACCGGGCGGATGGGATCAGGGCGAGCAGTACTTC.

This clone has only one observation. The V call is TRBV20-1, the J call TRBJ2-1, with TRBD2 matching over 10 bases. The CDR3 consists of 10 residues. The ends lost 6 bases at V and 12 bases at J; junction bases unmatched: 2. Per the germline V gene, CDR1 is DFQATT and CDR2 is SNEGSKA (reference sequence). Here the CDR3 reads CSARTSGQFF. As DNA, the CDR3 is TGCAGTGCCAGGACTAGCGGGCAGTTCTTC.

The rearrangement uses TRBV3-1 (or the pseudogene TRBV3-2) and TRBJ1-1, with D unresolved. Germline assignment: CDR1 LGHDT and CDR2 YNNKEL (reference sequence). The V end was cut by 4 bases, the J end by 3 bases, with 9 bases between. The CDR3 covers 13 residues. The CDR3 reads CASSLRGDTEAFF. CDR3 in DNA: TGTGCCAGCAGCCTCCGGGGAGACACTGAAGCTTTCTTT.

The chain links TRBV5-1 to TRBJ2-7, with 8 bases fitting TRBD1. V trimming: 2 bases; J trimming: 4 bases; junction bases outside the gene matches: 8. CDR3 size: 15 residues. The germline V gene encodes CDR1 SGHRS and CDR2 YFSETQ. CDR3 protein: CASSFLSTGGYEQYF. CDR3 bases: TGCGCCAGCAGCTTTCTTTCAACAGGGGGTTACGAGCAGTACTTC.

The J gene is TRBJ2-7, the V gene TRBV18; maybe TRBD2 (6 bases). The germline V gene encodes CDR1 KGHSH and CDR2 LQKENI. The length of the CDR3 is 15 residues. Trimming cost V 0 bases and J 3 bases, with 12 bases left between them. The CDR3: CASSPPGLEGYEQYF. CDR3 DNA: TGTGCCAGCTCACCACCAGGATTGGAGGGCTACGAGCAGTACTTC.

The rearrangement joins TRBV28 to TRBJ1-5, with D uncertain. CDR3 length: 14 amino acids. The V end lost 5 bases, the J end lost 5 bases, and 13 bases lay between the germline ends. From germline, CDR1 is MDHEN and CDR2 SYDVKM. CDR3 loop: CASSQGMGHQPQHF. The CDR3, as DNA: TGTGCCAGCAGTCAAGGGATGGGCCATCAGCCCCAGCATTTT.

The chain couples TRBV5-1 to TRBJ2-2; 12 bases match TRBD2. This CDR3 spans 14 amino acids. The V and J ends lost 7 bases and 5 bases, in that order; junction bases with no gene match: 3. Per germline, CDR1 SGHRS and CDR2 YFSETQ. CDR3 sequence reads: CASLLAGGTGELFF. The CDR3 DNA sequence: TGCGCCAGCCTCCTAGCGGGAGGGACCGGGGAGCTGTTTTTT. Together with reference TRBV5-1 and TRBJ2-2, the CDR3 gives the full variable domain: KAGVTQTPRYLIKTRGQQVTLSCSPISGHRSVSWYQQTPGQGLQFLFEYFSETQRNKGNFPGRFSGRQFSNSRSEMNVSTLELGDSALYLCASLLAGGTGELFFGEGSRLTVL.

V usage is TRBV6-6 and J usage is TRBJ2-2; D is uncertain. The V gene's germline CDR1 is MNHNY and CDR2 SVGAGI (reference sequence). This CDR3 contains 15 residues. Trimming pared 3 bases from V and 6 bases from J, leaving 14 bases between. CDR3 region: CASSYIPDPSGELFF. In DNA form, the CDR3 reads TGTGCCAGCAGTTATATACCGGACCCGTCCGGGGAGCTGTTTTTT.

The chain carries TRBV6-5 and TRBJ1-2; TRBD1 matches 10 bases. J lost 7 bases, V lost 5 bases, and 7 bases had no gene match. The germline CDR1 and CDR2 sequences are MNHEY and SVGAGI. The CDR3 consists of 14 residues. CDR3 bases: TGTGCCAGCAGTCCGGACAGGGGGTATCGTGGCTACACCTTC. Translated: CASSPDRGYRGYTF.